Listed below are T cell receptor beta chains from one sample, sequenced in a study of blood T cell repertoires in COVID-19. The assay was immunoSEQ multiplex PCR, and TCRdb's table has in-frame clones only and misses some. The sample has a few hundred thousand clones, roughly 91% seen once. Sequenced input: PBMCs or T cells enriched from blood (not recorded which). These receptors came from a young woman who had recovered from COVID-19. CDR3s include the opening cysteine and the closing phenylalanine or tryptophan. The D gene is left open where the match is weak. Some rows mark clone size as missing; the rest say once, few, many or name a class of expanded clone.

V gene	clone size	D gene	J gene	CDR3 DNA	CDR3 protein
TRBV20-1	-	-	TRBJ1-2	TGCAGTGCTCAGAGGTCCTATGGCTACACCTTC	CSAQRSYGYTF
TRBV30	-	-	TRBJ1-6	TGTGCCTGGAAGAGGGTGACCCGCGCGGAGTCACCCCTCCACTTT	CAWKRVTRAESPLHF
TRBV2	-	TRBD1	TRBJ2-2	TGTGCCAGCAGTGAGGGACAGATGCTGTTTTTT	CASSEGQMLFF
TRBV19	-	-	TRBJ2-1	TGTGCCAGTAGTATGGGAGTAGATCTATACAATGAGCAGTTCTTC	CASSMGVDLYNEQFF
TRBV7-2	once	-	TRBJ1-2	TGTGCCAGCAGCTTGGGCAGCCCCTATGGCTACACCTTC	CASSLGSPYGYTF
TRBV6-5	-	-	TRBJ2-7	TGTGCCAGCAGTTACTCAACGGACGAGCAGTACTTC	CASSYSTDEQYF
TRBV6-1	-	-	TRBJ1-5	TGTGCCAGCAGTGAACCGGGGGTGGGCAATCAGCCCCAGCATTTT	CASSEPGVGNQPQHF
TRBV5-1	-	TRBD2	TRBJ2-7	TGCGCCAGCAGCTTGGGAAGTCGGCTAGCGGGGATCTACGAGCAGTACTTC	CASSLGSRLAGIYEQYF
TRBV9	-	-	TRBJ1-2	TGTGCCAGCAGCGTAGCGGACAGCGCTAACTATGGCTACACCTTC	CASSVADSANYGYTF
TRBV11-2	-	-	TRBJ1-1	TGTGCCAGCAGCACCACTCTAATGGTGAACACTGAAGCTTTCTTT	CASSTTLMVNTEAFF
TRBV28	once	-	TRBJ1-5	TGTGCCAGCAGTCCTAATCTGTTCAATCAGCCCCAGCATTTT	CASSPNLFNQPQHF
TRBV30	-	TRBD2	TRBJ2-5	TGTGCCGGGGGGGAGGGGCCCAGGGAGACCCAGTACTTC	CAGGEGPRETQYF
TRBV18	-	-	TRBJ1-6	TGTGCCAGCTCCATTACAGGGTACCAAAGCTCCTATAATTCACCCCTCCACTTT	CASSITGYQSSYNSPLHF
TRBV4-3	-	-	TRBJ1-5	TGCGCCAGCAGCCAAGATCCAGGCAATCAGCCCCAGCATTTT	CASSQDPGNQPQHF
TRBV5-6	-	-	TRBJ2-2	TGTGCCAGCAGCTTGGGTCGTGACAGTCACACCGGGGAGCTGTTTTTT	CASSLGRDSHTGELFF
TRBV18	-	TRBD1	TRBJ2-7	TGTGCCAGCTCACCAAGAGGGACAGGGGGCCGGTACGAGCAGTACTTC	CASSPRGTGGRYEQYF
TRBV9	-	-	TRBJ2-7	TGTGCCAGCAGCGTAGAGTCAGGGACCTACGAGCAGTACTTC	CASSVESGTYEQYF
TRBV3-1/TRBV3-2	-	-	TRBJ2-3	TGTGCCAGCAGCCAACGTTTCGTCCGGGGCACAGATACGCAGTATTTT	CASSQRFVRGTDTQYF
TRBV5-4	-	TRBD1	TRBJ2-2	TGTGCCAGCGGACCGACAGGGGTGAACACCGGGGAGCTGTTTTTT	CASGPTGVNTGELFF
TRBV6-5	-	TRBD1	TRBJ2-7	TGTGCCAGCAGATACAAAGGGACAGATTCCTACGAGCAGTACTTC	CASRYKGTDSYEQYF
TRBV24-1	-	-	TRBJ1-1	TGTGCCACCAGTGATCCGCAGGCCGGGGGAACTGAAGCTTTCTTT	CATSDPQAGGTEAFF
TRBV29-1	-	TRBD1	TRBJ1-2	TGCAGCGTTCCCCGGGACAGGGGGAACTATGGCTACACCTTC	CSVPRDRGNYGYTF
TRBV20-1	-	TRBD2	TRBJ2-3	TGCAGTGCTAGTGTCTCCGGGGCGGGGGACAGCACAGATACGCAGTATTTT	CSASVSGAGDSTDTQYF
TRBV7-8	-	-	TRBJ2-5	TGTGCCAGCAGCCTTTCTGGGCAGACCCAGTACTTC	CASSLSGQTQYF